These 21 T cell receptor beta chains came from one sample sequenced in a study of blood T cell repertoires in COVID-19. TCRdb keeps only in-frame clones here, not all; method: immunoSEQ multiplex PCR. The table lists some 160,000 clones, approximately 90% of them singletons. The sample comprised peripheral blood. These receptors were collected from a man between 18 and 35 years old with COVID-19, enrolled during active disease.

V usage is TRBV28 and J usage is TRBJ2-7; perhaps TRBD2 as D (5 bases). The ends were cut back, 5 bases at V and 2 bases at J, with 13 bases in the middle. The CDR3 extends over 14 amino acids. From germline, CDR1 is MDHEN and CDR2 SYDVKM. CDR3 residues: CASSPSGVPYEQYF. DNA for the CDR3: TGTGCCAGCAGTCCCTCCGGGGTACCCTACGAGCAGTACTTC.

The chain couples TRBV28 to TRBJ2-7; 11 bases are shared with TRBD2. The CDR3 consists of 17 residues. With V trimmed by 3 bases and J by 2 bases, 9 bases remained unmatched. The germline V gene has CDR1 MDHEN and CDR2 SYDVKM. Here the CDR3 DNA reads TGTGCCAGCAGTTTCAGGCTAGCGGGAGGAGGGACCTACGAGCAGTACTTC. Amino acids: CASSFRLAGGGTYEQYF.

CDR3 in DNA: TGTGCCAGCAGCCACGACAGGGGAAGTTACCAAGAGACCCAGTACTTC. This gives the protein CASSHDRGSYQETQYF. The chain links TRBV13 to TRBJ2-5; TRBD1 aligns across 8 bases. After removal of 5 bases from V and 0 bases from J, the junction contained 8 bases not matched to a gene. The germline CDR1 and CDR2 sequences are PRHDT and FYEKMQ (reference sequence). This CDR3 spans 16 amino acids.

This chain links TRBV7-2 with TRBJ1-1, with TRBD1 matching 8 bases. V shed 0 bases and J 7 bases; nucleotides not matched to a gene: 7. There are 15 residues in the CDR3. Germline V gene sequence: CDR1 SGHTA, CDR2 FQGNSA. The CDR3 DNA is TGTGCCAGCAGCTTAGCATTCGGGACAGGTTTTGAAGCTTTCTTT. It is translated as CASSLAFGTGFEAFF.

The count of this clone is one. The chain uses TRBV7-8 and TRBJ2-7, with 10 positions matching TRBD1. V lost 5 bases and J lost 7; bases outside the gene matches: 11. This CDR3 contains 15 residues. Germline CDR1 is SGHVS and CDR2 is FQNEAQ. The CDR3 nucleotides read TGTGCCAGCAGCAGCCCAGGGACAGGGGAACGGGAGCAGTACTTC. The encoded protein is CASSSPGTGEREQYF.

This clone appeared a few times. The V call is TRBV7-9, the J call TRBJ1-3; D unclear. The CDR3 contains 12 residues. The V and J ends lost 5 bases and 5 bases respectively, with 7 bases between them. Germline loops: CDR1 SEHNR, CDR2 FQNEAQ (reference sequence). DNA of the CDR3: TGTGCCAGCAGCCCCCAAAGAAACACCATATATTTT. It codes for CASSPQRNTIYF.

The CDR3 region is CASSSVPGQPQHF. CDR3 DNA: TGTGCCAGTAGTTCGGTCCCGGGTCAGCCCCAGCATTTT. V and J are TRBV19 and TRBJ1-5; D gene unclear. The CDR3 covers 13 residues. The germline V gene encodes CDR1 LNHDA and CDR2 SQIVND (reference sequence). Trimming took 5 bases from V and 6 from J, leaving 11 bases between them.

The chain recombines TRBV28 with TRBJ2-5; no reliable D call. Deletions cut 2 bases from V and 5 bases from J, with 15 bases between. The CDR3 is made up of 15 amino acids. Germline CDR1 is MDHEN and CDR2 is SYDVKM. DNA for the CDR3: TGTGCCAGCAGTTTACAGATTGTCACGGAGGAGACCCAGTACTTC. Protein: CASSLQIVTEETQYF.

The chain links TRBV29-1 to TRBJ1-1; the D is unclear. CDR1 is SQVTM, CDR2 ANQGSEA, per germline. V dropped 5 bases and J dropped 6 bases, with 10 bases sitting between them. The CDR3 has 11 amino acids. The CDR3 bases are TGCAGCGTTTTGTCGGGATCTGAAGCTTTCTTT. Translating it yields CSVLSGSEAFF. Using reference TRBV29-1 and TRBJ1-1 for the parts outside the CDR3, the full variable domain is SAVISQKPSRDICQRGTSLTIQCQVDSQVTMMFWYRQQPGQSLTLIATANQGSEATYESGFVIDKFPISRPNLTFSTLTVSNMSPEDSSIYLCSVLSGSEAFFGQGTRLTVV.

This clone was recorded once. This CDR3 reads CASSPRQGAYDEQYF. CDR3 DNA sequence: TGTGCCAGCAGTCCCCGACAGGGGGCTTACGACGAGCAGTACTTC. The chain employs TRBV6-6 and TRBJ2-7; TRBD1 aligns across 10 bases. Germline loops: CDR1 MNHNY, CDR2 SVGAGI (reference sequence). Germline trimming cut 5 bases from V and 5 bases from J; bases unmatched to any gene: 9. The CDR3 totals 15 residues.

The chain employs TRBV14 and TRBJ2-7; possible D gene TRBD2, 5 bases. This CDR3 has 18 amino acids. Germline CDR1 is SGHDN and CDR2 is FVKESK. With 0 bases removed from V and 7 bases from J, the gap between germline ends came to 25 bases. CDR3 sequence: CASSQEGERIGRFVEQYF. The CDR3, as DNA: TGTGCCAGCAGCCAAGAGGGCGAGCGGATAGGGCGATTTGTGGAGCAGTACTTC.

CDR3 DNA: TGTGCCACCAGCCCAAGACAGGGTGAGTCCTACGAGCAGTACTTC. Amino acids: CATSPRQGESYEQYF. This chain uses TRBV15 with TRBJ2-7; 7 bases are a match to TRBD1. The junction had 8 bases not matched to a gene; V was cut back by 5 bases and J by 1 base. Germline V CDR1 and CDR2: LNHNV, YYDKDF (reference sequence). The CDR3 is 15 residues long.

This sequence joins TRBV28 and TRBJ2-4; 9 bases agree with TRBD1. This CDR3 contains 17 residues. The V gene's germline CDR1 is MDHEN and CDR2 SYDVKM. The V segment lost 5 bases and the J segment 1 base; nucleotides outside the gene matches: 9. The CDR3 coding sequence is TGTGCCAGCAGTCTACCTTACAGGGGGCTTGCCAAAAACATTCAGTACTTC. Its protein product is CASSLPYRGLAKNIQYF.

Worth noting for this clone: A junction end diverges from the germline sequence, so it may reflect a read error. The V gene is TRBV27, the J gene TRBJ1-4, with D perhaps TRBD1 (5 bases). The CDR3 is 14 residues long. CDR1 is MNHEY and CDR2 is SMNVEV in the germline V gene (reference sequence). The CDR3 reads CASTGGAPNEKLLF. The CDR3 DNA reads TGTGCCAGCACCGGAGGGGCCCCAAATGAAAAACTGCTTTTT.

V is TRBV27 and J is TRBJ2-1; TRBD1 agrees at 7 bases. The germline CDR1 and CDR2 sequences are MNHEY and SMNVEV (reference sequence). The CDR3 spans 15 residues. Trimming took 4 bases from V and 1 from J; bases not matched to a gene: 4. The CDR3 nucleotides read TGTGCCAGCAGTTCCGACAGGGTGTCCTACAATGAGCAGTTCTTC. It translates to CASSSDRVSYNEQFF.

The chain links TRBV5-1 to TRBJ2-1; 9 bases are a match to TRBD2. This CDR3 spans 15 amino acids. V lost 3 bases to trimming and J lost 7 bases; unmatched junction nucleotides: 8. CDR1 is SGHRS and CDR2 is YFSETQ in the germline V gene. CDR3 bases: TGCGCCAGCAGCTCGTCTAGCGGGATAAGTAATGAGCAGTTCTTC. Encoded protein: CASSSSSGISNEQFF.

The rearrangement links TRBV29-1 to TRBJ2-1; tentatively, D is TRBD2 (6 bases). CDR1 is SQVTM and CDR2 is ANQGSEA in the germline V gene. V was shortened by 7 bases and J by 0 bases, with 16 bases between the two germline ends. The CDR3 spans 15 residues. The CDR3 nucleotides read TGCAGCGCAGGAGTAGCGGATACCTCCTACAATGAGCAGTTCTTC. The encoded protein is CSAGVADTSYNEQFF.

The chain employs TRBV5-1 and TRBJ1-2, with TRBD1 matching over 8 bases. V was clipped by 0 bases and J by 6 bases; unmatched bases: 7. This CDR3 region has 15 residues. Germline V gene data show CDR1 as SGHRS and CDR2 as YFSETQ. The CDR3 DNA reads TGCGCCAGCAGCTTGGGACAGGGGCCCCTGGATGGCTACACCTTC. Translating it yields CASSLGQGPLDGYTF.

V and J are TRBV4-3 and TRBJ2-7; 16 positions match TRBD2. CDR3 length equals 17 residues. The germline V gene has CDR1 LGHNA and CDR2 YSLEER. The V gene end was trimmed by 3 bases and the J gene end by 2 bases; junction bases not matched to a gene: 4. The CDR3: CASSQGLAGGPPYEQYF. The CDR3 region has the DNA TGCGCCAGCAGCCAGGGACTAGCGGGAGGGCCTCCCTACGAGCAGTACTTC.

This clone was counted a single time. The V and J genes are TRBV2 and TRBJ1-6, with D possibly being TRBD1 (5 bases). Germline V gene data show CDR1 as SNHLY and CDR2 as FYNNEI. With 1 base removed from V and 7 bases from J, the gap between germline ends came to 14 bases. The length of the CDR3 is 16 residues. CDR3 DNA: TGTGCCAGCAGTGAAGGTGCGGCAGGGTTGAATTCACCCCTCCACTTT. Translated, it gives CASSEGAAGLNSPLHF.

This chain links TRBV20-1 with TRBJ2-7; 10 positions match TRBD1. Germline trimming cut 6 bases from V and 4 bases from J; bases unmatched to any gene: 6. The germline gives CDR1 DFQATT, CDR2 SNEGSKA (reference sequence). The CDR3 runs to 13 residues. The CDR3 DNA reads as TGCAGTGCGAGTAGGGACAGGGGTTACGAGCAGTACTTC. Translated: CSASRDRGYEQYF.